These T cell receptor beta chains were read from a single sample in a study of lymphopenia after photon versus proton radiotherapy. Sequencing used immunoSEQ multiplex PCR; TCRdb keeps in-frame clones, though not all of them. This sample yields around 150,000 clones, of which less than 90% are seen a single time; around 5.1% belongs to the top ten. The specimen comprised peripheral blood, sampled from a patient treated with photon-based radiotherapy. Every receptor here comes from a man between 45 and 60 years old with gastric cancer. Both conserved end residues are part of each CDR3. D genes are given only for firm matches. Clone size is stated in some rows and not others, as once, few, many or a class when expanded.

D	J	size	V	DNA	CDR3
TRBD1	TRBJ1-2	few	TRBV2	TGTGCCAGCAGTGAATCTGTAGGACACAGGGGTTCCTATGGCTACACCTTC	CASSESVGHRGSYGYTF
-	TRBJ2-3	-	TRBV5-1	TGCGCCAGCAGCTTGGGGGTTACGCAGTATTTT	CASSLGVTQYF
-	TRBJ1-1	-	TRBV6-1	TGTGCCAGCAGTGAATGGGGTGGGATAGCTTTCTTT	CASSEWGGIAFF
TRBD1	TRBJ1-1	once	TRBV5-1	TGCGCCAGCACCCCGAGGCAGGGGGTGGGCACTGAAGCTTTCTTT	CASTPRQGVGTEAFF
-	TRBJ2-3	-	TRBV6-6	TGTGCCAGCAGTCAGGGACAATACCCAGATACGCAGTATTTT	CASSQGQYPDTQYF
TRBD2	TRBJ2-5	-	TRBV7-7	TGTGCCAGCAGCTTAGGACTAGCGGGGGGGAGAGAGACCCAGTACTTC	CASSLGLAGGRETQYF
-	TRBJ2-3	-	TRBV5-1	TGCGCCAGCAGCTTGGGTCGGTTACCAGATACGCAGTATTTT	CASSLGRLPDTQYF
-	TRBJ2-7	-	TRBV7-2	TGTGCCAGCAGCTTAGGGATCACCTACGAGCAGTACTTC	CASSLGITYEQYF
TRBD1	TRBJ1-4	-	TRBV5-4	TGTGCCAGCAGCTTGCGGACAGGCGATGAAAAACTGTTTTTT	CASSLRTGDEKLFF
TRBD2	TRBJ2-1	-	TRBV4-2	TGTGCCAGCAGCCATGATCCTAGCGGGAGTGTCGATGAGCAGTTCTTC	CASSHDPSGSVDEQFF
-	TRBJ2-2	-	TRBV7-6	TGTGCCAGCAGCTTAGCCCCCGGGGAGCTGTTTTTT	CASSLAPGELFF
TRBD1	TRBJ1-2	-	TRBV4-2	TGTGCCAGCAGCCTAGAGACAGGGAACTATGGCTACACCTTC	CASSLETGNYGYTF
-	TRBJ1-2	-	TRBV29-1	TGCAGCGCTTACAGGGACGGCTATGGCTACACCTTC	CSAYRDGYGYTF
TRBD2	TRBJ2-3	-	TRBV7-9	TGTGCCAGCAGCTCCTGGACTAGCGCTAGCACAGATACGCAGTATTTT	CASSSWTSASTDTQYF
TRBD1	TRBJ1-1	-	TRBV2	TGTGCCAGCAGGGACAGGGGGGATGGTGAAGCTTTCTTT	CASRDRGDGEAFF
-	TRBJ1-1	-	TRBV29-1	TGCAGCGTTGTTGGTTCAGTCCAAGAAGCTTTCTTT	CSVVGSVQEAFF
TRBD1	TRBJ1-2	-	TRBV28	TGTGCCAGCAGTATGGACAGGGACTATGGCTACACCTTC	CASSMDRDYGYTF
-	TRBJ2-1	once	TRBV7-3	TGTGCCAGCAGCTTAAATTCAATCGGCTCCTACAATGAGCAGTTCTTC	CASSLNSIGSYNEQFF
TRBD2	TRBJ2-3	-	TRBV12-5	TGTGCTAGTGGTTTGGAAGGACTAGCAGCGGATACGCAGTATTTT	CASGLEGLAADTQYF
TRBD1	TRBJ1-5	-	TRBV2	TGTGCCAGCAGTGTAACAGGGGCAAATCAGCCCCAGCATTTT	CASSVTGANQPQHF
-	TRBJ1-1	-	TRBV19	TGTGCCAGTAGTATTGGGCAGGGATATGGCGAAGCTTTCTTT	CASSIGQGYGEAFF
-	TRBJ2-7	-	TRBV6-5	TGTGCCAGCAGCCGGGACGCCTTCTCCTACGAGCAGTACTTC	CASSRDAFSYEQYF